Below, 24 T cell receptor beta chains from the same sample are listed, as sequenced in a study of blood T cell repertoires in COVID-19. TCRdb keeps only in-frame clones here, not all; method: immunoSEQ multiplex PCR. The sample includes approximately 92,000 clones, 84% of them seen just once. The specimen sequenced was peripheral blood. The receptor set was obtained from a man between 65 and 85 years old with active or convalescent COVID-19.

The chain joins TRBV5-1 to TRBJ2-1, with 7 bases aligning to TRBD1. V trimming: 4 bases; J trimming: 9 bases; junction bases outside the gene matches: 7. The CDR3 covers 13 residues. The germline V gene has CDR1 SGHRS and CDR2 YFSETQ. The CDR3, as DNA: TGCGCCAGCAGCCCTTTACAGGGGAGTGAGCAGTTCTTC. Its translation: CASSPLQGSEQFF.

J is TRBJ1-6 and V is TRBV6-5; the match to TRBD1 covers 8 bases. Germline V CDR1 and CDR2: MNHEY, SVGAGI. The CDR3 consists of 16 residues. After removal of 0 bases from V and 5 bases from J, the junction contained 3 bases not matched to a gene. In DNA form, the CDR3 reads TGTGCCAGCAGTTACTCTACAGGGGGAAATAATTCACCCCTCCACTTT. This gives the protein CASSYSTGGNNSPLHF.

The CDR3 is CASSQGGNQPQHF. In nucleotides, the CDR3 is TGTGCCAGTAGCCAGGGGGGCAATCAGCCCCAGCATTTT. The rearrangement uses TRBV19 and TRBJ1-5, with 7 positions matching TRBD1. The CDR3 sequence is 13 residues long. CDR1 LNHDA and CDR2 SQIVND come from the germline V gene (reference sequence). The ends lost 6 bases at V and 2 bases at J; junction bases unmatched: 1.

This chain connects TRBV9 to TRBJ2-5, with 9 bases aligning to TRBD1. In germline, CDR1 is SGDLS, CDR2 YYNGEE. This CDR3 is 18 amino acids long. The junction had 14 bases not matched to a gene; V was cut back by 1 base and J by 4 bases. CDR3 nucleotide sequence: TGTGCCAGCAGCGTAAGGGGAGTGGGACAGGGAGTCGGAGAGACCCAGTACTTC. It yields the protein CASSVRGVGQGVGETQYF.

V usage is TRBV7-2 and J usage is TRBJ1-1, with 10 bases fitting TRBD1. Trimming at V came to 1 base and at J to 4 bases, leaving 9 bases not matched to a gene. The CDR3 spans 17 residues. Per the germline V gene, CDR1 is SGHTA and CDR2 is FQGNSA. CDR3 bases: TGTGCCAGCAGCTTAGGAGGTAGGACAGGGGGTGTCACTGAAGCTTTCTTT. Translated: CASSLGGRTGGVTEAFF.

The rearrangement links TRBV6-5 to TRBJ2-1, with TRBD1 identical over 9 bases. Per the germline V gene, CDR1 is MNHEY and CDR2 is SVGAGI. V lost 4 bases and J lost 7; bases outside the gene matches: 5. The CDR3 is 14 amino acids. The CDR3: CASSWGQGVNEQFF. The CDR3 region has the DNA TGTGCCAGCAGTTGGGGACAGGGAGTAAATGAGCAGTTCTTC.

This clone was recorded once. The rearrangement links TRBV2 to TRBJ1-2; 7 nucleotides line up with TRBD1. CDR3 size: 14 residues. Losses at the gene ends were 6 bases for V and 5 bases for J; bases not matched to a gene: 9. Looked up from germline, CDR1 is SNHLY and CDR2 is FYNNEI. The CDR3 DNA follows: TGTGCCAGCAGCTTGGGACAGACTTTTTATGGCTACACCTTC. It yields the protein CASSLGQTFYGYTF.

The CDR3 reads CASSRTYGTASKQYF. Here the CDR3 DNA reads TGTGCCAGCAGCCGAACTTATGGGACAGCCTCCAAGCAGTACTTC. The chain employs TRBV28 and TRBJ2-7; 7 bases match TRBD1. Unmatched junction bases numbered 16, after V lost 6 bases and J lost 8 bases. Germline V CDR1 and CDR2: MDHEN, SYDVKM. CDR3 size: 15 residues.

This clone appeared a few times. The genes are TRBV5-1 and TRBJ1-5; D is unclear. There are 14 residues in the CDR3. The germline gives CDR1 SGHRS, CDR2 YFSETQ. The ends were cut back, 0 bases at V and 7 bases at J, with 11 bases in the middle. The CDR3 DNA follows: TGCGCCAGCAGCTTGGAACCCCGGAGCCAGCCCCAGCATTTT. This codes for CASSLEPRSQPQHF.

V usage is TRBV14 and J usage is TRBJ1-2; no firm D call. Germline V gene sequence: CDR1 SGHDN, CDR2 FVKESK. The CDR3 runs 14 residues. Trimming stripped 1 base from V and 8 bases from J, with 14 bases between. This CDR3 reads CASSQGQGRGGYTF. Here the CDR3 DNA reads TGTGCCAGCAGCCAAGGCCAAGGGAGAGGAGGCTACACCTTC.

This clone turned up a few times. This rearrangement joins TRBV7-8 to TRBJ1-2, with D unresolved. The CDR3 is 14 amino acids. Trimming removed 1 base at V and 3 bases at J, with 9 bases between. In germline, CDR1 is SGHVS, CDR2 FQNEAQ. CDR3 amino acids: CASSLGAADYGYTF. The DNA of the CDR3 is TGTGCCAGCAGCTTAGGTGCGGCGGACTATGGCTACACCTTC.

The rearrangement uses TRBV5-4 and TRBJ1-6; tentatively, D is TRBD1 (6 bases). V lost 4 bases, J lost 5 bases, and 19 bases lay in between. CDR3 size: 17 residues. Germline V gives CDR1 SGHNT, CDR2 YYREEE (reference sequence). CDR3 amino acids: CASSDDLTGLDNSPLHF. The CDR3 DNA reads as TGTGCCAGCAGCGACGACCTGACAGGACTGGATAATTCACCCCTCCACTTT.

This clone was found once. This chain uses TRBV24-1 with TRBJ2-7; tentatively, D is TRBD1 (6 bases). CDR3 length equals 12 residues. V lost 12 bases, J lost 2 bases, and 13 bases lay in between. The V gene's germline CDR1 is KGHDR and CDR2 SFDVKD. DNA for the CDR3: TGTGCCGCCTACAGGGTGACCTACGAGCAGTACTTC. Translated: CAAYRVTYEQYF.

The chain carries TRBV13 and TRBJ1-2; TRBD1 matches 9 bases. V lost 2 bases, J lost 2 bases, and 3 bases stayed unmatched. CDR1 is PRHDT and CDR2 is FYEKMQ in the germline V gene (reference sequence). The length of the CDR3 is 15 residues. CDR3 residues: CASSLSGTGNYGYTF. The CDR3 DNA follows: TGTGCCAGCAGCTTATCGGGGACAGGGAACTATGGCTACACCTTC.

The V gene is TRBV2, the J gene TRBJ2-7; TRBD1 agrees at 7 bases. Germline CDR1 is SNHLY and CDR2 is FYNNEI. CDR3 length equals 12 residues. Losses at the gene ends were 8 bases for V and 6 bases for J; bases not matched to a gene: 7. As DNA, the CDR3 is TGTGCCAGCGAGACAGGGTCTGGCGAGCAGTACTTC. This encodes CASETGSGEQYF.

This clone appeared a few times. V usage is TRBV5-5 and J usage is TRBJ1-6; D might be TRBD1 (6 bases). Germline-derived CDR1 and CDR2 are SGHKS and YYEKEE (reference sequence). The length of the CDR3 is 16 residues. Trimming stripped 0 bases from V and 5 bases from J, with 12 bases between. CDR3 residues: CASSLGTVPNNSPLHF. CDR3 bases: TGTGCCAGCAGCTTGGGGACAGTACCAAATAATTCACCCCTCCACTTT.

The CDR3 spells CASSLASGSRTKNIQYF. The DNA for the CDR3 is TGTGCCAGCAGCTTAGCTTCGGGGAGTAGGACCAAAAACATTCAGTACTTC. V is TRBV7-2 and J is TRBJ2-4; D is perhaps TRBD2 (5 bases). Germline-derived CDR1 and CDR2 are SGHTA and FQGNSA. The CDR3 consists of 17 residues. V lost 0 bases and J 2 bases, leaving 14 bases between the germline ends.

V gene TRBV25-1 combines with J gene TRBJ1-2; 8 nucleotides line up with TRBD1. This CDR3 contains 14 residues. V trimming: 8 bases; J trimming: 8 bases; junction bases outside the gene matches: 13. CDR1 and CDR2 (germline): MGHDK, SYGVNS. CDR3 bases: TGTGCCAGCTCTCCTCCAGGGGGCCAGGGGGGCTACACCTTC. This sequence encodes CASSPPGGQGGYTF.

The chain couples TRBV6-6 to TRBJ2-7, with D possibly matching TRBD1 (5 bases). The ends were cut back, 2 bases at V and 5 bases at J, with 19 bases in the middle. The germline CDR1 and CDR2 sequences are MNHNY and SVGAGI (reference sequence). This CDR3 has 16 amino acids. The CDR3 DNA reads TGTGCCAGCAGTTACCCTCCTGAGAAGGGGCTCCACGAGCAGTACTTC. Protein sequence: CASSYPPEKGLHEQYF.

The V and J genes are TRBV28 and TRBJ1-3, with D hard to call. CDR3 size: 15 residues. V lost 1 base and J 0 bases, leaving 7 bases between the germline ends. Germline CDR1 MDHEN, CDR2 SYDVKM. Here the CDR3 reads CASSLSPLSGNTIYF. For the CDR3, the DNA is TGTGCCAGCAGTTTATCCCCACTCTCTGGAAACACCATATATTTT.

In this sample, this clone turned up once. The chain joins TRBV3-1 (or the pseudogene TRBV3-2) to TRBJ2-7, with D unclear. This CDR3 has 12 amino acids. V gave up 1 base and J gave up 7 bases, with 8 bases separating them. Germline CDR1 and CDR2: LGHDT and YNNKEL (reference sequence). CDR3 in amino acids: CASSQVTGEQYF. CDR3 DNA: TGTGCCAGCAGCCAAGTGACTGGAGAGCAGTACTTC.

The chain combines TRBV7-9 with TRBJ1-2; D gene ambiguous. The CDR3 loop spans 14 amino acids. V dropped 5 bases and J dropped 2 bases, with 12 bases sitting between them. The germline CDR1 and CDR2 sequences are SEHNR and FQNEAQ (reference sequence). In DNA form, the CDR3 reads TGTGCCAGCAGCCTCGGGAAAAACAACTATGGCTACACCTTC. Its protein product is CASSLGKNNYGYTF.

The V call is TRBV6-2 or TRBV6-3, the J call TRBJ2-7; 7 nucleotides align to TRBD1. V lost 6 bases to trimming and J lost 1 base; unmatched junction nucleotides: 15. The germline V gene has CDR1 MNHEY and CDR2 SVGEGT. This CDR3 has 17 amino acids. The CDR3 sequence: CASSPQAQGVGSYEQYF. The DNA for the CDR3 is TGTGCCAGCAGCCCTCAAGCCCAGGGGGTGGGATCCTACGAGCAGTACTTC.

V usage is TRBV6-1 and J usage is TRBJ1-5; TRBD1 aligns across 8 bases. V dropped 0 bases and J dropped 1; count of bases not matched to a gene: 5. The CDR3 spans 17 residues. CDR1 is MNHNS, CDR2 SASEGT, per germline. CDR3 sequence (DNA): TGTGCCAGCAGTGAAGCGTTACAGGGGGTAAGCAATCAGCCCCAGCATTTT. Protein: CASSEALQGVSNQPQHF.